The T cell receptor beta chain described here comes from a study of blood T cell repertoires in COVID-19. In the study overall: The study drew acute and convalescent COVID-19 samples from the United States, Italy and Spain. Nucleic acid was either cDNA or gDNA, and it came from T cells, B-cell-depleted T cells, or PBMCs.

Germline loops: CDR1 MNHNS, CDR2 SASEGT. Deletions cut 0 bases from V and 8 bases from J, with 11 bases between. This CDR3 spans 14 amino acids. Assay: immunoSEQ multiplex PCR; the TCRdb copy retains only in-frame clones and omits some. The top ten clones hold approximately 17% of a sample with some 83,000 clones, 80% to 90% of them seen once. This sequence joins TRBV6-1 and TRBJ1-3; perhaps TRBD1 as D (5 bases). Sequenced material: peripheral blood. The sequence was obtained from a man at least 80 years old in a cohort sampled during active COVID-19. CDR3 region: CASSEAPGHYTIYF. CDR3 DNA: TGTGCCAGCAGTGAAGCGCCAGGGCATTACACCATATATTTT.